Below are 4 T cell receptor beta chains sequenced from a single sample in a study of T cells in Graves' hyperthyroidism and ophthalmopathy. RNA transcripts gave rise to amplified TCR beta CDR3 regions. The HTBI primer set drove a first-round RT-PCR of the TCR CDR3. TCRdb re-derived calls from the multiplex PCR reads in MiXCR, one entry per CDR3 protein. The data hold about 600,000 distinct CDR3 sequences, with about 15% observed a single time. The sample comprised blood. Source of these receptors: a woman between 50 and 59 years old with Graves' ophthalmopathy.

This clonotype has only a few counts. The genes are TRBV6-1 and TRBJ2-1; either TRBD1 or TRBD2 may supply D (5 bases each). The V and J ends lost 5 bases and 2 bases respectively, with 22 bases between them. This CDR3 comprises 18 residues. CDR1 and CDR2 from the germline V gene are MNHNS and SASEGT. CDR3 sequence reads: CASSSRDPVSNPYNEQFF. The CDR3 nucleotides read TGTGCCAGCAGTTCGAGGGACCCGGTTTCGAACCCCTACAATGAGCAGTTCTTC.

The V gene is TRBV14, the J gene TRBJ1-2; possible D gene TRBD1, 5 bases. Germline CDR1 reads SGHDN; CDR2 reads FVKESK. This CDR3 comprises 15 residues. With 4 bases removed from V and 2 bases from J, the gap between germline ends came to 14 bases. CDR3 in amino acids: CASSPKARQNYGYTF. CDR3 sequence (DNA): TGTGCCAGCAGCCCAAAGGCGAGACAGAACTATGGCTACACCTTC.

A remark on this clonotype: Just one base apart from a much larger clone, this may be a read error. This chain connects TRBV14 to TRBJ2-5; TRBD2 agrees at 12 bases. Trimming at V came to 2 bases and at J to 4 bases, leaving 5 bases not matched to a gene. CDR1 is SGHDN and CDR2 is FVKESK in the germline V gene. The CDR3 runs to 16 residues. The CDR3 region has the DNA TGTGCCAGCAGCCAATCAAGACTAGCGGGAGTAGAGACCCAGTACTTC. As protein: CASSQSRLAGVETQYF. The entire variable domain, with the rest obtained from reference TRBV14 and TRBJ2-5, is as follows: EAGVTQFPSHSVIEKGQTVTLRCDPISGHDNLYWYRRVMGKEIKFLLHFVKESKQDESGMPNNRFLAERTGGTYSTLKVQPAELEDSGVYFCASSQSRLAGVETQYFGPGTRLLVL.

The gene calls are TRBV29-1 and TRBJ2-1; D is unresolved. CDR1 and CDR2 from the germline V gene are SQVTM and ANQGSEA. CDR3 length equals 11 residues. The V end lost 3 bases, the J end lost 3 bases, and 3 bases lay between the germline ends. This CDR3 reads CSVDGYNEQFF. The CDR3 DNA is TGCAGCGTTGACGGCTACAATGAGCAGTTCTTC.